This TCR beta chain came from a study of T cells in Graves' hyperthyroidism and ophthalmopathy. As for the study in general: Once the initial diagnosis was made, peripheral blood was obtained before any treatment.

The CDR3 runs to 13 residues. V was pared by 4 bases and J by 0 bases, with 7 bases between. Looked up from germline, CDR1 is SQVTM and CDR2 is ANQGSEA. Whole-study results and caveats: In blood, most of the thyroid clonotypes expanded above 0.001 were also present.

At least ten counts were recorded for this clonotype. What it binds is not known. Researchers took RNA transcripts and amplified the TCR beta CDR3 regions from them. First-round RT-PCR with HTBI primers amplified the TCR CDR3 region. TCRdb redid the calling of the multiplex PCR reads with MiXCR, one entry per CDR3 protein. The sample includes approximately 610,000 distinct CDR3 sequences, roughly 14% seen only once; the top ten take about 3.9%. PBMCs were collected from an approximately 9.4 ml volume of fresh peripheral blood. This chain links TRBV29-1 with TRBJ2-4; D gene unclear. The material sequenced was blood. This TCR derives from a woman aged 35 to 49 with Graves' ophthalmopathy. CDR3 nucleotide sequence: TGCAGCGTTGCGGCGGTAGCCAAAAACATTCAGTACTTC. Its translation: CSVAAVAKNIQYF.